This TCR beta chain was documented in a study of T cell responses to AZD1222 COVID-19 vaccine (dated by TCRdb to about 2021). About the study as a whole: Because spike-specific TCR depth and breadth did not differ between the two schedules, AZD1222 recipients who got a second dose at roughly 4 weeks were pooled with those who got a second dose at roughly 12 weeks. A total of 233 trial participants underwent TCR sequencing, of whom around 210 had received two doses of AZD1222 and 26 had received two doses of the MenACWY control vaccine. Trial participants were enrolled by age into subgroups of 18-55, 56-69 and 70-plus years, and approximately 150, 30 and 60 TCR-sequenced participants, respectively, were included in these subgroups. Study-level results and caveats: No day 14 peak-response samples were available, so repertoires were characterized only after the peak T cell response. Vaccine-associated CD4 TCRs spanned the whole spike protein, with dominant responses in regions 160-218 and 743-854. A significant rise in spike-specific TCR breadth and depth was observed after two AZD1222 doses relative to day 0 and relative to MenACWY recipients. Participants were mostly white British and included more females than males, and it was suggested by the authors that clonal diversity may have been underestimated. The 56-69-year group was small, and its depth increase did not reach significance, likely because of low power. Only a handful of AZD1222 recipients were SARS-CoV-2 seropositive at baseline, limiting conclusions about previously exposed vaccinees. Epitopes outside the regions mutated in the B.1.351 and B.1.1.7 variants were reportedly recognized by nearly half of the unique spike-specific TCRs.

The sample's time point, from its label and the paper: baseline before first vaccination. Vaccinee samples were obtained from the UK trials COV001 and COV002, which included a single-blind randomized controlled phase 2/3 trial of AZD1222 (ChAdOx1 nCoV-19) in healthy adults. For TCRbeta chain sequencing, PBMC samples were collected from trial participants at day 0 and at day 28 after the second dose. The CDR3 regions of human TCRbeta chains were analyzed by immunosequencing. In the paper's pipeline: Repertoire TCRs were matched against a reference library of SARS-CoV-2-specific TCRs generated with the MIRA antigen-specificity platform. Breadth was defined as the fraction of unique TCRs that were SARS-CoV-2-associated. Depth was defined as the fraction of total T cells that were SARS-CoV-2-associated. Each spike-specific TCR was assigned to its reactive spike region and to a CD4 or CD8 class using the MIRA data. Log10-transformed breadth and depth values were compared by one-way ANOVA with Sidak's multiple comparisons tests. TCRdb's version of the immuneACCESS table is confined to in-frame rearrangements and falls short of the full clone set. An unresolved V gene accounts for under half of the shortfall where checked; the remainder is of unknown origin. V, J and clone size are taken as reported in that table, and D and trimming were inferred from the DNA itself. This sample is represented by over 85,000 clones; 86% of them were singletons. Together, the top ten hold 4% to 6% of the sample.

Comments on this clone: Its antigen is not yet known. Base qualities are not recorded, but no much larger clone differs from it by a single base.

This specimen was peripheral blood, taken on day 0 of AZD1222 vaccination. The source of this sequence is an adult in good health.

The nucleotides are TGTGCCAGCAGCTTAGGGGACAGGGCCTCAGATACGCAGTATTTT. Its protein is CASSLGDRASDTQYF. The rearranged chain carries TRBV7-6 and TRBJ2-3; 9 bases in between match TRBD1. V ends up 1 base short and J 4 bases short, with an unmatched junction base count of 3. The CDR3 covers 15 residues, taking in both the cysteine and the phenylalanine. Only the CDR3 portion is preserved as DNA: 45 bases, with reading frame beginning at the first base. In the germline V gene, CDR1 corresponds to SGHVS and CDR2 to FNYEAQ. The full variable domain, with segments outside the CDR3 supplied by the reference TRBV7-6 and TRBJ2-3 proteins, appears as GAGVSQSPRYKVTKRGQDVALRCDPISGHVSLYWYRQALGQGPEFLTYFNYEAQQDKSGLPNDRFSAERPEGSISTLTIQRTEQRDSAMYRCASSLGDRASDTQYFGPGTRLTVL.